This TCR beta chain is from a study of blood T cell repertoires in COVID-19 (dated by TCRdb to the early 2020s). As for the study more broadly: The collaborator samples originated in the United States, Italy and Spain and spanned the acute and convalescent phases of COVID-19. The repertoires were released in a freely available public database intended as a resource for research on the immune response to SARS-CoV-2. The samples were drawn from two sources: the first 160 participants of the ongoing ImmuneRACE study, and over 1,000 subjects contributed by 6 global collaborators. Deeply sampled blood TCRbeta repertoires from subjects exposed to, actively infected with, or recovered from COVID-19 were included in the dataset. The material from the prospective study consisted of cDNA or gDNA derived from T cells, B-cell-depleted T cells, or PBMCs. Nearly every sample came with metadata listing a de-identified subject ID, COVID-19 status, age in years and sex. HLA class I and class II types, where available, came from metadata supplied by the sample provider rather than from assay-based typing. The paper as a whole reports these results and caveats: The amount of clinical and demographic metadata varied by source and participant and was provided uncurated.

Participants in the prospective study were enrolled through a virtual design, were aged about 18 to 100 years, and lived in 24 United States geographic areas. In the prospective study, participants were assigned to cohorts based on the clinical history participants reported in a screening survey and a study questionnaire. In the prospective study, whole blood, serum and a nasopharyngeal or oropharyngeal swab were collected from each participant by mobile phlebotomists. Participants in the prospective study had the option to provide additional blood draws and questionnaires over a roughly 2-month period. Before DNA extraction, blood samples from the prospective study were shipped at room temperature or frozen. Details on this clone: The specificity of this receptor is unknown. One base away there is no much larger clone; base qualities are not given.

The germline V gene sets CDR1 to SGDLS and CDR2 to YYNGEE. The trim is 5 bases for V and 8 bases for J, with a gap of 10 bases between the germline ends. CDR3 length: 11 amino acids, cysteine to phenylalanine. Only the CDR3 DNA is retained, 33 bases long and in frame from the first base. TCRbeta CDR3 regions were amplified from genomic DNA by means of the immunoSEQ Assay, a bias-controlled multiplex PCR. In the source study's methods: Within the assay, amplification of reference gene primers was used to estimate how many nucleated cells each sample contained. Sequence reads were collapsed and filtered to measure the absolute abundance of every unique TCRbeta CDR3 rearrangement. Productive Simpson clonality was computed per sample as the square root of Simpson's diversity index over productive rearrangements. TCRdb stores this immuneACCESS table with in-frame sequences only. Part of the clones is absent; in the studies checked, under half of the shortfall reflects unresolved V genes, and no reason is known for the rest. V, J and clone size reflect that table, while D and trimming were determined from the DNA. This sample holds some 250,000 clones; about 90% were observed only once. The top ten clonotypes cover 3.5% to 4.5% of the sample.

This TCR was recovered from a woman in her 30s with acute COVID-19. The sample was PBMCs or T cells enriched from blood (not recorded which). The rearrangement joined TRBV9 to TRBJ1-2, with the D segment identity uncertain. The DNA sequence is given as TGTGCCAGCAGTTCTAGAGGGGGCTACACCTTC. Translated, this is CASSSRGGYTF.